Shown below are 6 T cell receptor beta chains from a single sample sequenced in a study of cytomegalovirus exposure and HLA in healthy donors (dated by TCRdb to 2016 to 2017). The protocol used for the library was the immunoSEQ multiplex PCR assay. For the multiplex PCR, a mixture combining 60 forward primers for TCR Vbeta segments and 13 reverse primers for TCR Jbeta segments was used. TCRdb re-hosts the immuneACCESS table, in-frame sequences only. Its copies lack some clones; in the studies checked, an unresolved V gene accounts for under half of them, and the cause for the rest is not known. The sample profile shows about 160,000 clones; roughly 80% of them were found once. The top ten constitute 1% of the sample. Sequencing used PBMCs. The receptors shown here come from a man aged 30-40 years in good health and CMV-seronegative.

The genes are TRBV5-1 and TRBJ1-2, with D hard to call. Trimming removed 5 bases from V and 8 bases from J, with 19 bases in between. The CDR3 sequence is 14 residues long. Germline CDR1 reads SGHRS; CDR2 reads YFSETQ. CDR3 coding DNA: TGCGCCAGCAGTTTCACCGGGCCGGAGGGAGGCTACACCTTC. Translated: CASSFTGPEGGYTF.

The chain uses TRBV4-2 and TRBJ2-1, with 7 bases aligning to TRBD2. The CDR3 is 18 residues long. CDR1 and CDR2 from the germline V gene are LGHNA and YNFKEQ. V shed 1 base, J shed 5 bases, and the junction held 14 bases outside the gene matches. CDR3 DNA sequence: TGTGCCAGCAGCCAAGTCATTCCCCTTTTGGGGAGGGACAATGAGCAGTTCTTC. Amino acid sequence: CASSQVIPLLGRDNEQFF.

The chain has TRBV9 and TRBJ2-1; D not certain. The V end lost 3 bases, the J end lost 2 bases, and 12 bases lay between the germline ends. The CDR3 spans 15 residues. CDR1 and CDR2 (germline): SGDLS, YYNGEE. CDR3 coding DNA: TGTGCCAGCAGCGGCGGCTTGGCTACCTACAATGAGCAGTTCTTC. This gives the protein CASSGGLATYNEQFF.

The chain combines TRBV9 with TRBJ1-1; D perhaps matches TRBD1 (6 bases). This CDR3 has 15 amino acids. Trimming shortened V by 3 bases and J by 7 bases, and 19 bases separated the two germline ends. Germline V gene data show CDR1 as SGDLS and CDR2 as YYNGEE. The CDR3 protein is CASSAGTTFRGEAFF. In nucleotides, the CDR3 is TGTGCCAGCAGCGCCGGGACAACCTTTAGAGGTGAAGCTTTCTTT.

V and J are TRBV7-6 and TRBJ2-7; 7 bases fit TRBD1. In germline, CDR1 is SGHVS, CDR2 FNYEAQ. The length of the CDR3 is 13 residues. With 5 bases clipped from V and 7 bases from J, the junction kept 8 bases outside the gene matches. The CDR3 here is CASSTTPDREQYF. Written as DNA, the CDR3 is TGTGCCAGCAGCACAACTCCGGACAGGGAGCAGTACTTC.

This clone has only one observation. The gene calls are TRBV27 and TRBJ2-1; D remains unclear. The CDR3 loop spans 15 amino acids. Trimming shortened V by 2 bases and J by 1 base, and 9 bases separated the two germline ends. The V gene's germline CDR1 is MNHEY and CDR2 SMNVEV (reference sequence). CDR3 region: CASSLTGSSYNEQFF. As DNA, the CDR3 is TGTGCCAGCAGTTTAACCGGTAGTTCCTACAATGAGCAGTTCTTC.